The sequence of this TCR beta chain was determined in a study of cytomegalovirus exposure and HLA in healthy donors. Across the study: It was reported in a later analysis that the 100 to 150 validation repertoires used the same platform as the 666 first-cohort repertoires.

General observations from the study: The study labeled fewer than 200 TCR beta chains cytomegalovirus-associated.

The table lists this clone with a count of one. Its specificity is not known. The CDR3 sequence is 14 residues long. Trimming took off 6 bases at V and 0 bases at J, with 9 bases between the two ends. Germline V gene data show CDR1 as MNHEY and CDR2 as SMNVEV (reference sequence). Sequencing was performed with immunoSEQ multiplex PCR; in TCRdb, only in-frame clones are kept and a portion is missing. The data contain 130,000 to 150,000 clones, 70% to 90% of them singletons. This chain links TRBV27 with TRBJ1-3; D might be TRBD1 (5 bases). The sample taken for sequencing was PBMCs. This sequence was found in a woman aged 25 to 39 in good health and CMV-seropositive. This CDR3 reads CASRQTDSGNTIYF. CDR3 bases: TGTGCCAGCAGGCAGACAGACTCTGGAAACACCATATATTTT.